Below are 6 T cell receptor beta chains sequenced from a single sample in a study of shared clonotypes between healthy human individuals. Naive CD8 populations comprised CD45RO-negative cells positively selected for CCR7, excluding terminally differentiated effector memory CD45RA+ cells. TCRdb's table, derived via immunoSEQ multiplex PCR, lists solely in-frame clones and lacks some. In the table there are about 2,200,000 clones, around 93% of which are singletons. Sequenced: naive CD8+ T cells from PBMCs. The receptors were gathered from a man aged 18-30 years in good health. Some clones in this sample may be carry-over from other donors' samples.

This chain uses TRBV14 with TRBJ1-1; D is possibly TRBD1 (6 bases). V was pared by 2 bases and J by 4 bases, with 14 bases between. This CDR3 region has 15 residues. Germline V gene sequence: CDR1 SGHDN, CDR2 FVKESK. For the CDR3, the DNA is TGTGCCAGCAGCCAATATAAGACAGGCCCCACTGAAGCTTTCTTT. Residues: CASSQYKTGPTEAFF.

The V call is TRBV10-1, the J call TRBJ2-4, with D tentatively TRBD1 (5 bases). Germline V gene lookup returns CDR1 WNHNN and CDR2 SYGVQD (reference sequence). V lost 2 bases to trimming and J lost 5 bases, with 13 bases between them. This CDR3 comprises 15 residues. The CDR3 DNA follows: TGCGCCAGCAGTGAGGACAAGGGGTACGAAAACATTCAGTACTTC. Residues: CASSEDKGYENIQYF.

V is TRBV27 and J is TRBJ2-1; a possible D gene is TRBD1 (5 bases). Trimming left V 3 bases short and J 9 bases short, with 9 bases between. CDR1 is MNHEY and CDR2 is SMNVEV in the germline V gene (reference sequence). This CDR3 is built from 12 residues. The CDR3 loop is CASSFWGAEQFF. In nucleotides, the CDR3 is TGTGCCAGCAGTTTCTGGGGCGCTGAGCAGTTCTTC.

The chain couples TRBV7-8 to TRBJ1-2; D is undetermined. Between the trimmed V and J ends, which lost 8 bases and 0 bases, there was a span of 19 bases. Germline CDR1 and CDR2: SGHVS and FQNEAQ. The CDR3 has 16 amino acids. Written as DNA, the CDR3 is TGTGCCAGCGCCCAACCCTCGGGGTTAGCTAACTATGGCTACACCTTC. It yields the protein CASAQPSGLANYGYTF.

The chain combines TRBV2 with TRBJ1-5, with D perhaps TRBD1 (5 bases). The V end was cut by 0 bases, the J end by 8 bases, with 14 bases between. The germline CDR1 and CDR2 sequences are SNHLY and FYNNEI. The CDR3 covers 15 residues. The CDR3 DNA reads TGTGCCAGCAGTGAAGCAGGACGGTGGGGGGAGCCCCAGCATTTT. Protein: CASSEAGRWGEPQHF.

The CDR3 region has the DNA TGTGCCAGCAGCTCCCCGCAACAGGCCCGGTACGAGCAGTACTTC. Amino acid sequence: CASSSPQQARYEQYF. This chain connects TRBV7-9 to TRBJ2-7, with D tentatively TRBD1 (5 bases). The CDR3 spans 15 residues. CDR1 and CDR2 (germline): SEHNR, FQNEAQ (reference sequence). V was shortened by 4 bases and J by 4 bases, with 17 bases between the two germline ends. The entire variable domain, with the rest obtained from reference TRBV7-9 and TRBJ2-7, is as follows: DTGVSQNPRHKITKRGQNVTFRCDPISEHNRLYWYRQTLGQGPEFLTYFQNEAQLEKSRLLSDRFSAERPKGSFSTLEIQRTEQGDSAMYLCASSSPQQARYEQYFGPGTRLTVT.